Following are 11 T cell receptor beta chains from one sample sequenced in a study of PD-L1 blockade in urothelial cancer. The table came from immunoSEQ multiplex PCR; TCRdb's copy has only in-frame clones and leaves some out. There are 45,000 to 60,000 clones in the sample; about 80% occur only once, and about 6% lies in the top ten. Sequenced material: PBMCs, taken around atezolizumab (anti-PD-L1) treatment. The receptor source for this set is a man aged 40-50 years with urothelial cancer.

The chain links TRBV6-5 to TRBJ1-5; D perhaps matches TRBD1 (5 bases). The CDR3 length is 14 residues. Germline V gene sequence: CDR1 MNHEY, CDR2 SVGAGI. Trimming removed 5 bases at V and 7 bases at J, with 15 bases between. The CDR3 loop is CASSPRQRAQPQHF. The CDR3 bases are TGTGCCAGCAGTCCTCGACAGCGGGCCCAGCCCCAGCATTTT.

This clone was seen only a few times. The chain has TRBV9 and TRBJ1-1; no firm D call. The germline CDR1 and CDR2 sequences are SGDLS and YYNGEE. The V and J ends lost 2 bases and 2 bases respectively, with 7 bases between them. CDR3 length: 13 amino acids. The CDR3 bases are TGTGCCAGCAGCGTCGAACATAACACTGAAGCTTTCTTT. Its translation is CASSVEHNTEAFF.

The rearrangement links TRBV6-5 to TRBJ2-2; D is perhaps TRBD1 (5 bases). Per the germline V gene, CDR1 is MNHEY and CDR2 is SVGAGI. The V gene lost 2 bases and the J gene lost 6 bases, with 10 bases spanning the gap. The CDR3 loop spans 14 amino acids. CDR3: CASSYDQGPGELFF. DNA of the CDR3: TGTGCCAGCAGTTACGATCAGGGTCCCGGGGAGCTGTTTTTT.

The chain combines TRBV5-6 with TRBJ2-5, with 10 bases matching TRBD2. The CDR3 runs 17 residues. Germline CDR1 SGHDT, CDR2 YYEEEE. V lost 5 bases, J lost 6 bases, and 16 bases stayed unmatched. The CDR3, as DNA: TGTGCCAGCAGTCTAACATTAGCGGGAGGTGGGGGGAAGACCCAGTACTTC. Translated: CASSLTLAGGGGKTQYF.

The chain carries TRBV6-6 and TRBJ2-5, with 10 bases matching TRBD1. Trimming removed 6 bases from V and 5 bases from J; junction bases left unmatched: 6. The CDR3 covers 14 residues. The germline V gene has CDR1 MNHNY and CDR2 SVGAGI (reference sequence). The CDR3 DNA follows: TGTGCCAGCAGGGGACAGGGGCGAGGGGAGACCCAGTACTTC. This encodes CASRGQGRGETQYF.

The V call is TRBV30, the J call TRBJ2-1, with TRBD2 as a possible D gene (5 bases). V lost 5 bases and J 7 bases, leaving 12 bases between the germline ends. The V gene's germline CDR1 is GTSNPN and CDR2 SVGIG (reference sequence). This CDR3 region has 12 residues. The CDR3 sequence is CAWSGLSNEQFF. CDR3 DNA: TGTGCCTGGTCCGGACTCTCAAATGAGCAGTTCTTC.

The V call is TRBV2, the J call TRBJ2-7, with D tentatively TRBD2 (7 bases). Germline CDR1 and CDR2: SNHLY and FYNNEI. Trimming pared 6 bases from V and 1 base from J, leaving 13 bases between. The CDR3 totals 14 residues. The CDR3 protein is CASRGGGVSYEQYF. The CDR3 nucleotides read TGTGCCAGCAGAGGAGGGGGGGTTTCCTACGAGCAGTACTTC.

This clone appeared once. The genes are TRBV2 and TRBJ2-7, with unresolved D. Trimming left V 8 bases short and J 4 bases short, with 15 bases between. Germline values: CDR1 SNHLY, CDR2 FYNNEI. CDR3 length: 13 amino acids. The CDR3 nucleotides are TGTGCCAGCCTAACTTCCGCGGATTACGAGCAGTACTTC. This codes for CASLTSADYEQYF.

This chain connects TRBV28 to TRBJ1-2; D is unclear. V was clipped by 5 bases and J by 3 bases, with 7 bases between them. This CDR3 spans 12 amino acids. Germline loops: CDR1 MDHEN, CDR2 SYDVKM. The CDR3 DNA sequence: TGTGCCAGCAGTACAAAATACTATGGCTACACCTTC. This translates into CASSTKYYGYTF.

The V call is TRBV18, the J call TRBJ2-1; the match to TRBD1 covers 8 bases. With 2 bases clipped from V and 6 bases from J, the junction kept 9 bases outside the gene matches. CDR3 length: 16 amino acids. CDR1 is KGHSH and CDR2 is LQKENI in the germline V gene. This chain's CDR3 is CASSPGTGGRSNEQFF. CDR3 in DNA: TGTGCCAGCTCACCAGGGACAGGTGGGAGGTCCAATGAGCAGTTCTTC.

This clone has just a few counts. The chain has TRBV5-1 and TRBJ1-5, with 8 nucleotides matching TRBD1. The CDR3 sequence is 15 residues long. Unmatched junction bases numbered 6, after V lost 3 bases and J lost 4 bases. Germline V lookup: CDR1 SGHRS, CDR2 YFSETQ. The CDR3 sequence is CASSSGTGQNQPQHF. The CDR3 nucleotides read TGCGCCAGCAGCTCGGGGACAGGTCAAAATCAGCCCCAGCATTTT.